The next 13 T cell receptor beta chains were all read from a single sample in a study of blood T cell repertoires in COVID-19. Sequencing was performed with immunoSEQ multiplex PCR; in TCRdb, only in-frame clones are kept and a portion is missing. The repertoire holds about 190,000 clones, approximately 90% seen once, with approximately 1.1% in the top ten. The sequencing sample was made of peripheral blood. The receptors were gathered from a man aged 25-40 years with acute or convalescent COVID-19.

This clone has only a few counts. This rearrangement joins TRBV12-5 to TRBJ2-1; TRBD2 aligns across 7 bases. V was clipped by 1 base and J by 3 bases; unmatched bases: 3. Germline V gives CDR1 LGHNT, CDR2 FRNRAP. This CDR3 spans 15 amino acids. The CDR3 DNA sequence: TGTGCTAGTGGTTTGGGACTAGCCCTCTACAATGAGCAGTTCTTC. Protein: CASGLGLALYNEQFF.

This sequence joins TRBV7-2 and TRBJ2-3, with TRBD2 matching 9 bases. This CDR3 has 15 amino acids. V lost 7 bases, J lost 5 bases, and 10 bases stayed unmatched. Germline V gene sequence: CDR1 SGHTA, CDR2 FQGNSA. CDR3 loop: CASTTGGRAIDTQYF. CDR3 in DNA: TGTGCCAGCACTACAGGCGGGAGGGCCATAGATACGCAGTATTTT.

V and J are TRBV2 and TRBJ2-3, with 16 nucleotides matching TRBD2. Germline V gene sequence: CDR1 SNHLY, CDR2 FYNNEI. This CDR3 has 17 residues. After removal of 3 bases from V and 0 bases from J, the junction contained 0 bases not matched to a gene. The CDR3 bases are TGTGCCAGCAGTGAGGGACTAGCGGGGGGGAGCACAGATACGCAGTATTTT. It yields the protein CASSEGLAGGSTDTQYF.

This clone was detected once. The chain recombines TRBV28 with TRBJ1-1; tentatively, D is TRBD1 (5 bases). The V end lost 3 bases, the J end lost 10 bases, and 18 bases lay between the germline ends. The CDR3 length is 14 residues. Germline loops: CDR1 MDHEN, CDR2 SYDVKM. The CDR3, as DNA: TGTGCCAGCAGTTTTCGGGGGAAGGGAGGGGCAGCTTTCTTT. It yields the protein CASSFRGKGGAAFF. Full variable domain (missing parts from reference TRBV28 and TRBJ1-1): DVKVTQSSRYLVKRTGEKVFLECVQDMDHENMFWYRQDPGLGLRLIYFSYDVKMKEKGDIPEGYSVSREKKERFSLILESASTNQTSMYLCASSFRGKGGAAFFGQGTRLTVV.

The chain employs TRBV28 and TRBJ2-2, with TRBD1 identical over 7 bases. Germline V CDR1 and CDR2: MDHEN, SYDVKM. The CDR3 is made up of 15 amino acids. The V segment lost 5 bases and the J segment 6 bases; nucleotides outside the gene matches: 9. CDR3 amino acids: CASSPNRGTAGELFF. The CDR3 DNA reads TGTGCCAGCAGTCCAAACAGGGGAACGGCCGGGGAGCTGTTTTTT.

The CDR3 spells CASSGGGANTGELFF. DNA of the CDR3: TGTGCCAGCTCAGGCGGGGGGGCGAACACCGGGGAGCTGTTTTTT. The rearrangement joins TRBV6-5 to TRBJ2-2, with 9 positions matching TRBD2. This CDR3 is 15 amino acids long. V was clipped by 8 bases and J by 0 bases; unmatched bases: 4. The germline V gene has CDR1 MNHEY and CDR2 SVGAGI.

This clone was seen ten or more times. V usage is TRBV27 and J usage is TRBJ1-2; TRBD1 agrees at 8 bases. The CDR3 is 15 amino acids. Germline CDR1 reads MNHEY; CDR2 reads SMNVEV (reference sequence). V shed 5 bases, J shed 8 bases, and the junction held 13 bases outside the gene matches. The CDR3 DNA follows: TGTGCCAGCAGTCCCTGGGACAGGATAGGTAGAGGCTACACCTTC. It translates to CASSPWDRIGRGYTF.

CDR3 residues: CASSLTSGLSTDTQYF. CDR3 DNA: TGTGCCAGCTCCCTCACTAGCGGACTTAGCACAGATACGCAGTATTTT. V is TRBV18 and J is TRBJ2-3, with 8 bases matching TRBD2. Germline V lookup: CDR1 KGHSH, CDR2 LQKENI. J gave up 0 bases and V 6 bases, and 8 bases lay outside the gene matches. The CDR3 runs 16 residues.

The sample holds a few counts of this clone. The rearrangement joins TRBV5-1 to TRBJ1-1; D is unclear. Trimming stripped 1 base from V and 6 bases from J, with 7 bases between. The germline V gene has CDR1 SGHRS and CDR2 YFSETQ. The CDR3 is 12 residues long. CDR3 sequence: CASSLNTAEAFF. The CDR3 DNA reads TGCGCCAGCAGCTTGAACACAGCTGAAGCTTTCTTT.

This sequence joins TRBV5-1 and TRBJ2-7, with D tentatively TRBD2 (5 bases). Germline CDR1 SGHRS, CDR2 YFSETQ. The CDR3 sequence is 16 residues long. V lost 4 bases, J lost 0 bases, and 17 bases lay in between. Written as DNA, the CDR3 is TGCGCCAGCAGCGCCATTGGGCGGGCCAGCTCCTACGAGCAGTACTTC. Translation: CASSAIGRASSYEQYF.

This clone was detected a few times. The chain combines TRBV20-1 with TRBJ2-1; D remains unclear. Trimming took off 3 bases at V and 7 bases at J, with 7 bases between the two ends. This CDR3 spans 11 amino acids. Germline V gene lookup returns CDR1 DFQATT and CDR2 SNEGSKA (reference sequence). This chain's CDR3 is CSASLDNEQFF. CDR3 in DNA: TGCAGTGCTAGCCTAGATAATGAGCAGTTCTTC.

This clone was found once. The V gene is TRBV30, the J gene TRBJ1-1, with D possibly matching TRBD1 (6 bases). The CDR3 spans 14 residues. Germline-derived CDR1 and CDR2 are GTSNPN and SVGIG (reference sequence). Trimming removed 0 bases from V and 5 bases from J, with 13 bases in between. The CDR3 region has the DNA TGTGCCTGGAGTGTACGCAGGGGCCGGACTGAAGCTTTCTTT. Translated, it gives CAWSVRRGRTEAFF.

This chain joins TRBV28 and TRBJ2-3; D is perhaps TRBD2 (7 bases). CDR1 is MDHEN, CDR2 SYDVKM, per germline. The CDR3 loop spans 15 amino acids. Trimming left V 7 bases short and J 4 bases short, with 18 bases between. As DNA, the CDR3 is TGTGCCAGCACCCTAGGGGGGGCGGTCTCAGATACGCAGTATTTT. Its translation: CASTLGGAVSDTQYF.